Below are 15 T cell receptor beta chains sequenced from a single sample in a study of tissue T cells after allogeneic stem cell transplantation. The table came from immunoSEQ multiplex PCR; TCRdb's copy has only in-frame clones and leaves some out. The table includes some 3,500 clones, 60% to 80% detected once. Steroid-refractory graft-versus-host disease after allogeneic hematopoietic cell transplant qualified adults for prospective research-autopsy enrollment. The source was small intestine tissue, collected at autopsy. The receptors originated from a male patient over 55 with steroid-refractory graft-versus-host disease after an allogeneic stem cell transplant. Some of the T cells might come from the graft donor.

The chain is built from TRBV7-2 and TRBJ1-1; a weak D match, TRBD1 (5 bases). The CDR3 loop spans 15 amino acids. The germline V gene encodes CDR1 SGHTA and CDR2 FQGNSA. Trimming removed 2 bases from V and 1 base from J, with 11 bases in between. The CDR3 here is CASSLMRGKNTEAFF. The CDR3 DNA reads as TGTGCCAGCAGCTTAATGAGGGGCAAGAACACTGAAGCTTTCTTT.

DNA for the CDR3: TGTGCCAGCAGTCCCGGGACAGGCTACAATGAGCAGTTCTTC. As protein: CASSPGTGYNEQFF. This chain uses TRBV28 with TRBJ2-1, with 8 bases identical to TRBD1. From germline, CDR1 is MDHEN and CDR2 SYDVKM. With V trimmed by 5 bases and J by 3 bases, 3 bases remained unmatched. The CDR3 has 14 residues. Variable domain in full (rest from reference TRBV28 and TRBJ2-1): DVKVTQSSRYLVKRTGEKVFLECVQDMDHENMFWYRQDPGLGLRLIYFSYDVKMKEKGDIPEGYSVSREKKERFSLILESASTNQTSMYLCASSPGTGYNEQFFGPGTRLTVL.

The V call is TRBV18, the J call TRBJ1-3, with 9 bases lining up with TRBD1. Trimming at V came to 5 bases and at J to 3 bases, leaving 11 bases not matched to a gene. The CDR3 covers 17 residues. Germline values: CDR1 KGHSH, CDR2 LQKENI. Here the CDR3 reads CASSAITGGVVGNTIYF. The CDR3 DNA reads as TGTGCCAGCTCAGCGATTACAGGGGGCGTGGTTGGAAACACCATATATTTT.

The rearrangement links TRBV5-8 to TRBJ1-5, with a weak D call TRBD1 (5 bases). Germline CDR1 SGHTS, CDR2 YDEGEE. There are 15 residues in the CDR3. V was cut by 3 bases and J by 4 bases, with 14 bases left in between. The CDR3 bases are TGTGCCAGCAGCTGGGGACCGGATTGGAATCAGCCCCAGCATTTT. Translating it yields CASSWGPDWNQPQHF. Supplemented by reference TRBV5-8 and TRBJ1-5, the full variable domain reads EAGVTQSPTHLIKTRGQQATLRCSPISGHTSVYWYQQALGLGLQFLLWYDEGEERNRGNFPPRFSGRQFPNYSSELNVNALELEDSALYLCASSWGPDWNQPQHFGDGTRLSIL.

The chain carries TRBV5-1 and TRBJ2-7; 10 bases line up with TRBD2. J lost 3 bases, V lost 0 bases, and 3 bases had no gene match. CDR1 is SGHRS and CDR2 is YFSETQ in the germline V gene. This CDR3 comprises 15 residues. The CDR3 DNA reads as TGCGCCAGCAGCTTGGAGCTAGCGGGGGTCTACGAGCAGTACTTC. Translating it yields CASSLELAGVYEQYF. The variable domain in full, with the rest retrieved from reference TRBV5-1 and TRBJ2-7, is KAGVTQTPRYLIKTRGQQVTLSCSPISGHRSVSWYQQTPGQGLQFLFEYFSETQRNKGNFPGRFSGRQFSNSRSEMNVSTLELGDSALYLCASSLELAGVYEQYFGPGTRLTVT.

The chain recombines TRBV3-1 (or the pseudogene TRBV3-2) with TRBJ2-1; tentatively, D is TRBD2 (5 bases). The V and J ends lost 1 base and 10 bases respectively, with 11 bases between them. Germline lookup yields CDR1 LGHDT and CDR2 YNNKEL (reference sequence). The CDR3 extends over 13 amino acids. This CDR3 reads CASSQGREEEQFF. Written as DNA, the CDR3 is TGTGCCAGCAGCCAAGGACGGGAAGAAGAGCAGTTCTTC.

The J gene is TRBJ1-1, the V gene TRBV6-5; 9 positions match TRBD1. The CDR3 is 13 amino acids. The J segment lost 3 bases and the V segment lost 6 bases, leaving 2 bases of the junction unmatched. Germline CDR1 MNHEY, CDR2 SVGAGI. For the CDR3, the DNA is TGTGCCAGCAGGGGACAGGGATACACTGAAGCTTTCTTT. This translates into CASRGQGYTEAFF.

This chain links TRBV4-2 with TRBJ1-4; the D gene is possibly TRBD1 (5 bases). The CDR3 covers 16 residues. The germline V gene encodes CDR1 LGHNA and CDR2 YNFKEQ. V was cut by 3 bases and J by 4 bases, with 15 bases left in between. CDR3 nucleotide sequence: TGTGCCAGCAGCCATAACGGGGGAGATGGTAATGAAAAACTGTTTTTT. It is translated as CASSHNGGDGNEKLFF.

This clone was detected only once. The chain links TRBV19 to TRBJ2-1; TRBD2 agrees at 10 bases. This CDR3 spans 15 amino acids. CDR1 and CDR2 (germline): LNHDA, SQIVND (reference sequence). Germline trimming cut 5 bases from V and 7 bases from J; bases unmatched to any gene: 8. The CDR3 bases are TGTGCCAGTAGTCGAAGCGGGGGGGTCGGGAATGAGCAGTTCTTC. Its translation is CASSRSGGVGNEQFF.

In nucleotides, the CDR3 is TGTGCCAGCAGTGATGGGGTATCCGGAAACACCATATATTTT. It encodes CASSDGVSGNTIYF. This chain joins TRBV2 and TRBJ1-3, with D unresolved. The CDR3 contains 14 residues. The ends were cut back, 3 bases at V and 4 bases at J, with 10 bases in the middle. The germline CDR1 and CDR2 sequences are SNHLY and FYNNEI. Together with reference TRBV2 and TRBJ1-3, the CDR3 gives the full variable domain: EPEVTQTPSHQVTQMGQEVILRCVPISNHLYFYWYRQILGQKVEFLVSFYNNEISEKSEIFDDQFSVERPDGSNFTLKIRSTKLEDSAMYFCASSDGVSGNTIYFGEGSWLTVV.

This clone showed up just a few times. The junction does not match germline at one end; this may be a read error. The CDR3 sequence is CASRDPGTSRDTQYF. CDR3 nucleotide sequence: TGTGCCAGCAGGGACCCCGGGACTAGCAGAGATACGCAGTATTTT. The chain links TRBV2 to TRBJ2-3; 9 bases fit TRBD2. CDR1 and CDR2 (germline): SNHLY, FYNNEI. The CDR3 sequence is 15 residues long.

J is TRBJ2-7 and V is TRBV6-5; weak D call: TRBD1 (6 bases). V lost 2 bases, J lost 5 bases, and 13 bases lay in between. CDR1 is MNHEY and CDR2 is SVGAGI in the germline V gene. The CDR3 totals 14 residues. The CDR3 DNA reads as TGTGCCAGCAGTTACGGGGGCCTTGGAGACGAGCAGTACTTC. As protein: CASSYGGLGDEQYF.

This sequence joins TRBV30 and TRBJ1-5; no firm D call. The germline gives CDR1 GTSNPN, CDR2 SVGIG (reference sequence). The CDR3 has 14 amino acids. V lost 5 bases and J 4 bases, leaving 15 bases between the germline ends. CDR3 nucleotide sequence: TGTGCCTGGCGAGGTTATGGATGGAATCAGCCCCAGCATTTT. Its protein is CAWRGYGWNQPQHF.

This chain connects TRBV10-3 to TRBJ2-7, with D perhaps TRBD1 or TRBD2 (5 bases each). Germline CDR1 ENHRY, CDR2 SYGVKD. CDR3 length: 15 amino acids. V lost 4 bases to trimming and J lost 4 bases, with 17 bases between them. CDR3 in amino acids: CAISAGTPTRYEQYF. Here the CDR3 DNA reads TGTGCCATCAGTGCTGGGACGCCTACCCGATACGAGCAGTACTTC.

This clone turned up a few times. The chain joins TRBV7-9 to TRBJ1-1; possible D gene TRBD1, 6 bases. Germline V gives CDR1 SEHNR, CDR2 FQNEAQ (reference sequence). This CDR3 is 13 amino acids long. Trimming took off 3 bases at V and 8 bases at J, with 13 bases between the two ends. This chain's CDR3 is CASSFRQDLEAFF. The CDR3 coding sequence is TGTGCCAGCAGCTTTCGACAGGACCTGGAAGCTTTCTTT.